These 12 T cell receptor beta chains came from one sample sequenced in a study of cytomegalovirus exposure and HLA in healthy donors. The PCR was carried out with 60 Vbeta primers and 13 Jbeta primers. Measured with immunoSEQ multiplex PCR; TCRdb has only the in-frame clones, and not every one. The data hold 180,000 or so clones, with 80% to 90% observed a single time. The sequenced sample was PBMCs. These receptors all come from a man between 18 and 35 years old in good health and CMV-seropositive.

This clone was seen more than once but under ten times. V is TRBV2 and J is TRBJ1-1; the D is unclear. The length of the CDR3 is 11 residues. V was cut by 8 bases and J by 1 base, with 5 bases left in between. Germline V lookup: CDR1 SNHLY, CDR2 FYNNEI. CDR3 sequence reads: CASERNTEAFF. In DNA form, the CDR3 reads TGTGCCAGCGAGAGGAACACTGAAGCTTTCTTT.

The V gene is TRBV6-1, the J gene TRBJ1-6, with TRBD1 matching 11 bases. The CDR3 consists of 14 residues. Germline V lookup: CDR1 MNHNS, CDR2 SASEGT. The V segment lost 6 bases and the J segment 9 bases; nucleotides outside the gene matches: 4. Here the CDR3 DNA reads TGTGCCAGCAGCCGCGGACAGGGGGCTTCACCCCTCCACTTT. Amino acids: CASSRGQGASPLHF.

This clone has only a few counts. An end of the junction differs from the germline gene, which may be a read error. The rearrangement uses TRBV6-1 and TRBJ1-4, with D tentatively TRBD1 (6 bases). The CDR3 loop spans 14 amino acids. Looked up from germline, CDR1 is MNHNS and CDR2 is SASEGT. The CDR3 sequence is CASSRDMTGTPGLF. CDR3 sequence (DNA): TGTGCCAGCAGTCGGGATATGACCGGGACACCCGGCCTTTTT.

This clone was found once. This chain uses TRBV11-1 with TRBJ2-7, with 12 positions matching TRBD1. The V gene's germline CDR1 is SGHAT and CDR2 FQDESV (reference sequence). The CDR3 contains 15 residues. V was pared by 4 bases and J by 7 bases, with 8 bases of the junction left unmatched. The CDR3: CASSSPGQGAREQYF. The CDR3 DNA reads TGTGCCAGCAGCTCTCCGGGACAGGGGGCTCGAGAGCAGTACTTC.

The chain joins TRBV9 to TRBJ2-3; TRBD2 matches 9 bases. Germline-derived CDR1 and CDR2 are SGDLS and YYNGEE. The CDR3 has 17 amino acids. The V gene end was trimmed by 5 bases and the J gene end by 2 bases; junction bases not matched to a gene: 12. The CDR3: CASRNSGGGGDTDTQYF. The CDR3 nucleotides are TGTGCCAGCAGAAATTCCGGCGGCGGGGGGGACACAGATACGCAGTATTTT.

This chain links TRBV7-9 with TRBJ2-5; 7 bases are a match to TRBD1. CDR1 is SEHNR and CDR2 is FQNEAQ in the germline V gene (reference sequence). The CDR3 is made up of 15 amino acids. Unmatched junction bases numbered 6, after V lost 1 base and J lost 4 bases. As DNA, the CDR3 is TGTGCCAGCAGCTTAGTTCGCAGGGACAGAGAGACCCAGTACTTC. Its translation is CASSLVRRDRETQYF.

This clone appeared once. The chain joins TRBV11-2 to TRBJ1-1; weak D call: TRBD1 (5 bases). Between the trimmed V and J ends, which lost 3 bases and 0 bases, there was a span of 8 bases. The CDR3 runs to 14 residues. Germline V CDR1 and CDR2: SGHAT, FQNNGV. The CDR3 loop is CASSLGGMNTEAFF. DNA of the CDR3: TGTGCCAGCAGCTTGGGGGGGATGAACACTGAAGCTTTCTTT.

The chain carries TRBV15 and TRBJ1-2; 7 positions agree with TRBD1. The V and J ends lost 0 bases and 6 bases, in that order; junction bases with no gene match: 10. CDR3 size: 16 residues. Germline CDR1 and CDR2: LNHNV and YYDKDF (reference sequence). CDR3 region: CATSRDLVTGEDGYTF. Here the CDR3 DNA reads TGTGCCACCAGCAGAGATCTGGTAACAGGGGAGGATGGCTACACCTTC.

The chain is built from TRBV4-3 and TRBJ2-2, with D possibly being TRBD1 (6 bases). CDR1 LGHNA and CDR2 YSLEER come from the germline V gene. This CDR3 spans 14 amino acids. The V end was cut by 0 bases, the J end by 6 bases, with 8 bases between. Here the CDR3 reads CASSQEWGPGELFF. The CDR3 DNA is TGCGCCAGCAGCCAAGAGTGGGGGCCCGGGGAGCTGTTTTTT.

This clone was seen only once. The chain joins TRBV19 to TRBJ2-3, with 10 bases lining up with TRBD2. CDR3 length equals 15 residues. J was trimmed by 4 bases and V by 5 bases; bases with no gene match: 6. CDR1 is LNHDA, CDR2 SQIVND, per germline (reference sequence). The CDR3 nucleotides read TGTGCCAGTAGTTGGGCTAGCGGGGGAGCAGATACGCAGTATTTT. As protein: CASSWASGGADTQYF. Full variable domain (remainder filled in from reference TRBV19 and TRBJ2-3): DGGITQSPKYLFRKEGQNVTLSCEQNLNHDAMYWYRQDPGQGLRLIYYSQIVNDFQKGDIAEGYSVSREKKESFPLTVTSAQKNPTAFYLCASSWASGGADTQYFGPGTRLTVL.

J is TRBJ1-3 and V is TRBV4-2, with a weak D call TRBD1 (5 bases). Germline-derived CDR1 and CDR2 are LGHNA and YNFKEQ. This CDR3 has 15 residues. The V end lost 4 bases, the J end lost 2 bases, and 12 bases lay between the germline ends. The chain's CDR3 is CASSLPPGAGNTIYF. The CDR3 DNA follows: TGTGCCAGCAGCCTCCCGCCGGGGGCTGGAAACACCATATATTTT.

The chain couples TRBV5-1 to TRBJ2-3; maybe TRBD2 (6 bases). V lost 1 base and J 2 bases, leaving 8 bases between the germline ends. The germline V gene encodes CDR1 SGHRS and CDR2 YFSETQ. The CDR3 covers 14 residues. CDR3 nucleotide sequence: TGCGCCAGCAGCTTGCGCGGGACCACAGATACGCAGTATTTT. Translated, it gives CASSLRGTTDTQYF. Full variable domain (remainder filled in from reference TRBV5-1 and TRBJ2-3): KAGVTQTPRYLIKTRGQQVTLSCSPISGHRSVSWYQQTPGQGLQFLFEYFSETQRNKGNFPGRFSGRQFSNSRSEMNVSTLELGDSALYLCASSLRGTTDTQYFGPGTRLTVL.